These 25 T cell receptor beta chains were all obtained from the same sample, sequenced in a study of regulatory T cells in long-lasting Graves disease. Time point described: persistent/refractory GD, antithyroid drugs over 5 years with positive TRAb. Isolated PBMC RNA provided the starting material for the TCR library. Relying on iRepertoire HTBI primers and Arm-PCR of CDR3 regions, the team built TCR beta libraries. TCRdb re-derived calls from the multiplex PCR reads in MiXCR, one entry per CDR3 protein. The data hold fewer than 450,000 distinct CDR3 sequences, with 23% observed a single time. Sequenced material: peripheral blood mononuclear cells (PBMCs), taken when the disease was refractory, from a patient treated with antithyroid drugs. All receptors derive from a female donor with Graves disease.

There are a few counts of this clonotype. The chain carries TRBV6-5 and TRBJ2-7; weak D call: TRBD2 (6 bases). Germline CDR1 MNHEY, CDR2 SVGAGI. The CDR3 consists of 15 residues. Trimming stripped 4 bases from V and 0 bases from J, with 13 bases between. This CDR3 is CASSSVRGRSYEQYF. In nucleotides, the CDR3 is TGTGCCAGCAGTTCGGTGCGGGGCCGCTCCTACGAGCAGTACTTC.

This clonotype was seen many times. V and J are TRBV5-1 and TRBJ1-1; 9 nucleotides agree with TRBD1. The CDR3 runs 16 residues. Per the germline V gene, CDR1 is SGHRS and CDR2 is YFSETQ. With V trimmed by 6 bases and J by 2 bases, 11 bases remained unmatched. The CDR3 DNA sequence: TGCGCCAGCATCCCCGGACAGGGGCCAGGCAACACTGAAGCTTTCTTT. Its translation is CASIPGQGPGNTEAFF.

To note about this clonotype: Sequence at one end of the junction differs from germline and may be a read error. The genes are TRBV2 and TRBJ2-5, with 7 nucleotides matching TRBD2. Looked up from germline, CDR1 is SNHLY and CDR2 is FYNNEI. This CDR3 is 16 amino acids long. The CDR3 DNA reads as TGTTCCAGCATCACTTGGGGAGGGAAAGGGGAAGAGACCCAGTACTTC. It translates to CSSITWGGKGEETQYF.

The rearrangement links TRBV7-3 to TRBJ2-2; D is uncertain. This CDR3 spans 14 amino acids. Germline V CDR1 and CDR2: SGHTA, FQGTGA. V lost 1 base and J 6 bases, leaving 9 bases between the germline ends. The CDR3, as DNA: TGTGCCAGCAGCTTAATACCGAGCGCCGGGGAGCTGTTTTTT. It is translated as CASSLIPSAGELFF.

This clonotype was recorded at least ten times. The chain carries TRBV27 and TRBJ2-6; D remains unclear. The CDR3 covers 14 residues. The germline V gene encodes CDR1 MNHEY and CDR2 SMNVEV (reference sequence). With 4 bases removed from V and 2 bases from J, the gap between germline ends came to 6 bases. Here the CDR3 reads CASSSPPGANVLTF. CDR3 DNA sequence: TGTGCCAGCAGTTCACCCCCTGGGGCCAACGTCCTGACTTTC.

The chain is built from TRBV7-9 and TRBJ2-2; 7 bases agree with TRBD2. The CDR3 totals 14 residues. V lost 9 bases to trimming and J lost 2 bases; unmatched junction nucleotides: 6. Germline V gene lookup returns CDR1 SEHNR and CDR2 FQNEAQ (reference sequence). The CDR3: CASTPGLNTGELFF. Here the CDR3 DNA reads TGTGCCAGTACCCCGGGACTAAACACCGGGGAGCTGTTTTTT.

Worth noting for this clonotype: This may arise from a read error, as a much more abundant clone is one base away. The rearrangement uses TRBV28 and TRBJ2-2; tentative D call: TRBD2 (6 bases). Germline V gene sequence: CDR1 MDHEN, CDR2 SYDVKM. The CDR3 has 13 amino acids. Here the CDR3 reads CASLRENTGELSF. The DNA of the CDR3 is TGTGCCAGCCTTCGGGAGAACACCGGGGAGCTGTCTTTT.

This clonotype was seen many times. At one end the junction does not follow the germline gene, possibly because of a read error. The J gene is TRBJ1-2, the V gene TRBV28; no reliable D call. The CDR3 has 12 amino acids. The germline V gene encodes CDR1 MDHEN and CDR2 SYDVKM. CDR3 nucleotide sequence: TGTGCCAGCAGGCGAGTTAACTATAGCTACACCTTC. Translating gives CASRRVNYSYTF.

This clonotype has only one observation. The genes are TRBV6-1 and TRBJ2-7; tentative D call: TRBD2 (5 bases). Between the trimmed V and J ends, which lost 8 bases and 3 bases, there was a span of 17 bases. The CDR3 length is 14 residues. Looked up from germline, CDR1 is MNHNS and CDR2 is SASEGT. The CDR3 bases are TGTGCCAGCTCCCCGTTTCGGACTTTCTACGAGCAGTACTTC. It is translated as CASSPFRTFYEQYF.

The J gene is TRBJ1-1, the V gene TRBV5-6; D may be TRBD1 (6 bases). Trimming left V 0 bases short and J 0 bases short, with 12 bases between. Looked up from germline, CDR1 is SGHDT and CDR2 is YYEEEE. The CDR3 has 16 amino acids. The CDR3 sequence: CASSLVSGTLNTEAFF. The CDR3 DNA is TGTGCCAGCAGCTTGGTATCTGGGACATTGAACACTGAAGCTTTCTTT.

J is TRBJ2-7 and V is TRBV20-1, with TRBD1 identical over 9 bases. J gave up 4 bases and V 0 bases, and 4 bases lay outside the gene matches. The CDR3 covers 14 residues. Germline V CDR1 and CDR2: DFQATT, SNEGSKA (reference sequence). CDR3 coding DNA: TGCAGTGCTAGAGACGGGGACAGGGTGTACGAGCAGTACTTC. It is translated as CSARDGDRVYEQYF.

On this clonotype itself: A far larger clone is only one base removed, so a read error is likely. This rearrangement joins TRBV5-6 to TRBJ1-1, with D perhaps matching TRBD1 (5 bases). The ends were cut back, 6 bases at V and 0 bases at J, with 15 bases in the middle. The CDR3 runs 15 residues. CDR1 SGHDT and CDR2 YYEEEE come from the germline V gene. As DNA, the CDR3 is TGTGCCAGCAAGACTCGGGGCGGAATGAACACTGAAGCTTTCTTT. Residues: CASKTRGGMNTEAFF. Drawing the rest from reference TRBV5-6 and TRBJ1-1, the complete variable domain is DAGVTQSPTHLIKTRGQQVTLRCSPKSGHDTVSWYQQALGQGPQFIFQYYEEEERQRGNFPDRFSGHQFPNYSSELNVNALLLGDSALYLCASKTRGGMNTEAFFGQGTRLTVV.

A few counts support this clonotype. The chain combines TRBV6-2 or TRBV6-3 with TRBJ1-1, with D possibly matching TRBD1 (5 bases). V lost 7 bases, J lost 4 bases, and 28 bases lay in between. The CDR3 is 18 amino acids. Germline-derived CDR1 and CDR2 are MNHEY and SVGEGT. In DNA form, the CDR3 reads TGTGCCAGCAACACGAAGCCGTGGGGGGGGTGGTGGAGCACTGAAGCTTTCTTT. Translating gives CASNTKPWGGWWSTEAFF.

There are many counts of this clonotype. The rearrangement joins TRBV6-1 to TRBJ1-1, with D maybe TRBD1 (5 bases). Germline V gene data show CDR1 as MNHNS and CDR2 as SASEGT. CDR3 length: 14 amino acids. The V gene lost 2 bases and the J gene lost 4 bases, with 11 bases spanning the gap. The CDR3 DNA is TGTGCCAGCAGTGAACCTCCAGGGATCACTGAAGCTTTCTTT. It translates to CASSEPPGITEAFF.

The chain joins TRBV28 to TRBJ2-7; 9 positions agree with TRBD2. CDR1 MDHEN and CDR2 SYDVKM come from the germline V gene. This CDR3 region has 15 residues. V was clipped by 5 bases and J by 2 bases; unmatched bases: 7. The CDR3 DNA is TGTGCCAGCAGTCCCGTACTAGCGGGCGCCTACGAGCAGTACTTC. It specifies CASSPVLAGAYEQYF.

This clonotype was observed many times. The chain employs TRBV5-1 and TRBJ2-2; the D gene is possibly TRBD1 (5 bases). Germline V gene data show CDR1 as SGHRS and CDR2 as YFSETQ. The CDR3 has 14 residues. V gave up 0 bases and J gave up 4 bases, with 7 bases separating them. The CDR3 DNA follows: TGCGCCAGCAGCTTGGTTCAGGGCACCGGGGAGCTGTTTTTT. This gives the protein CASSLVQGTGELFF.

This sequence joins TRBV6-1 and TRBJ2-5; D may be TRBD2 (5 bases). The V end lost 6 bases, the J end lost 5 bases, and 10 bases lay between the germline ends. From germline, CDR1 is MNHNS and CDR2 SASEGT. The CDR3 loop spans 12 amino acids. The CDR3 sequence: CASSSTRETQYF. In DNA, the CDR3 is TGTGCCAGCAGCTCCACTAGGGAGACCCAGTACTTC.

V gene TRBV19 combines with J gene TRBJ2-7; a possible D gene is TRBD2 (6 bases). Trimming stripped 3 bases from V and 4 bases from J, with 13 bases between. The CDR3 covers 14 residues. CDR1 LNHDA and CDR2 SQIVND come from the germline V gene (reference sequence). Written as DNA, the CDR3 is TGTGCCAGTAGTATTTCTACAGGACTATACGAGCAGTACTTC. Amino acid sequence: CASSISTGLYEQYF.

This clonotype occurred a few times. This chain uses TRBV7-2 with TRBJ2-5, with TRBD1 matching over 9 bases. Per the germline V gene, CDR1 is SGHTA and CDR2 is FQGNSA. With 1 base clipped from V and 0 bases from J, the junction kept 0 bases outside the gene matches. The CDR3 runs to 15 residues. CDR3 protein: CASSLDRGHQETQYF. DNA for the CDR3: TGTGCCAGCAGCTTAGACAGGGGGCACCAAGAGACCCAGTACTTC.

The chain carries TRBV28 and TRBJ2-1, with 7 bases fitting TRBD2. CDR1 MDHEN and CDR2 SYDVKM come from the germline V gene. The V segment lost 5 bases and the J segment 9 bases; nucleotides outside the gene matches: 4. This CDR3 contains 12 residues. The CDR3 DNA sequence: TGTGCCAGCAGTCTTGGGAGGGGTGAGCAGTTCTTC. Encoded protein: CASSLGRGEQFF.

At least ten counts were recorded for this clonotype. The chain has TRBV2 and TRBJ2-7, with a tentative D call TRBD1 (6 bases). The germline CDR1 and CDR2 sequences are SNHLY and FYNNEI. V lost 7 bases and J lost 2, with 12 bases in between. The CDR3 consists of 13 residues. CDR3 nucleotide sequence: TGTGCCAGCAAGAGGACAGCCACCTACGAGCAGTACTTC. Amino acids: CASKRTATYEQYF. Together with reference TRBV2 and TRBJ2-7, the CDR3 gives the full variable domain: EPEVTQTPSHQVTQMGQEVILRCVPISNHLYFYWYRQILGQKVEFLVSFYNNEISEKSEIFDDQFSVERPDGSNFTLKIRSTKLEDSAMYFCASKRTATYEQYFGPGTRLTVT.

The V call is TRBV29-1, the J call TRBJ2-1, with unresolved D. Germline CDR1 SQVTM, CDR2 ANQGSEA. The CDR3 contains 10 residues. Trimming took off 5 bases at V and 7 bases at J, with 6 bases between the two ends. The CDR3 region has the DNA TGCAGCGTTTGGGCGAATGAGCAGTTCTTC. This encodes CSVWANEQFF.

Here the CDR3 DNA reads TGTGCCAGCAGTCCCCTCCTAGCGCGGACTTACGAGCAGTACTTC. It is translated as CASSPLLARTYEQYF. This rearrangement joins TRBV2 to TRBJ2-7, with TRBD2 as a possible D gene (6 bases). The length of the CDR3 is 15 residues. Germline V lookup: CDR1 SNHLY, CDR2 FYNNEI. The V end was cut by 5 bases, the J end by 4 bases, with 18 bases between.

The chain couples TRBV4-3 to TRBJ2-2; 11 bases map to TRBD2. From germline, CDR1 is LGHNA and CDR2 YSLEER. The CDR3 totals 18 residues. J lost 6 bases, V lost 0 bases, and 9 bases had no gene match. CDR3 sequence reads: CASSQDQTSGSLAGELFF. Written as DNA, the CDR3 is TGCGCCAGCAGCCAAGATCAAACTAGCGGGAGTCTCGCCGGGGAGCTGTTTTTT.

The CDR3 DNA reads TGCAGTGCTAGCCTAGCGGGAGGCACCGGGGAGCTGTTTTTT. Encoded protein: CSASLAGGTGELFF. V usage is TRBV20-1 and J usage is TRBJ2-2; 11 nucleotides line up with TRBD2. Looked up from germline, CDR1 is DFQATT and CDR2 is SNEGSKA (reference sequence). V lost 3 bases to trimming and J lost 4 bases; unmatched junction nucleotides: 1. The CDR3 extends over 14 amino acids.